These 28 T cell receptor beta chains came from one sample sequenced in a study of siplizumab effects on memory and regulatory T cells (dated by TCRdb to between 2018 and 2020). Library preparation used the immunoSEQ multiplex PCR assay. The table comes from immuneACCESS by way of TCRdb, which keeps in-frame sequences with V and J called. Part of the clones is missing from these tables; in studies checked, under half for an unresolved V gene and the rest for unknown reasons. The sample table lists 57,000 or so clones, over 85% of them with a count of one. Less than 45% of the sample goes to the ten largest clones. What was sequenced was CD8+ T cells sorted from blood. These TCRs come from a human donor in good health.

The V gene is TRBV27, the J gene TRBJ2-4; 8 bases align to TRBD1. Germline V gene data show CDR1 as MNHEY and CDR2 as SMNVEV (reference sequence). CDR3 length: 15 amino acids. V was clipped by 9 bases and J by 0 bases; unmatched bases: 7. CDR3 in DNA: TGTGCCAGGAGGGACAGGACCCCAGCCAAAAACATTCAGTACTTC. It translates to CARRDRTPAKNIQYF.

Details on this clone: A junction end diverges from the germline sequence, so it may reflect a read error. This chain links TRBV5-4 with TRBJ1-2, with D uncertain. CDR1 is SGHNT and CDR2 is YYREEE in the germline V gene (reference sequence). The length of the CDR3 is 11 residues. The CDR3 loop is CASSLTLGYIF. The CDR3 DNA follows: TGTGCCAGCAGCTTGACGCTGGGCTACATCTTC.

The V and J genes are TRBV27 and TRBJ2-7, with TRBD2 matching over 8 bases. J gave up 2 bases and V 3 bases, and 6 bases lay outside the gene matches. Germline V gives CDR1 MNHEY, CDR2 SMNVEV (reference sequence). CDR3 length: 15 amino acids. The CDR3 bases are TGTGCCAGCAGTTTCGAAGCGGGAGTAACCTACGAGCAGTACTTC. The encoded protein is CASSFEAGVTYEQYF.

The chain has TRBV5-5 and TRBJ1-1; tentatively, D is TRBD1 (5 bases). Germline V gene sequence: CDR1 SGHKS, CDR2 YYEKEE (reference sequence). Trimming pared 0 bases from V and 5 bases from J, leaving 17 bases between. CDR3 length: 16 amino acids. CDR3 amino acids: CASSLEVRQGGTEAFF. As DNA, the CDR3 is TGTGCCAGCAGCTTGGAGGTGAGGCAGGGAGGTACTGAAGCTTTCTTT.

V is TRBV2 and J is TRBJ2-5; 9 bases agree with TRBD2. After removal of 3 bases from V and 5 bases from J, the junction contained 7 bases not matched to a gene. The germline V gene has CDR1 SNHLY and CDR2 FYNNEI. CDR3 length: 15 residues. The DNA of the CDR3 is TGTGCCAGCAGTGACTTAGCGGGAGATTGGGAGACCCAGTACTTC. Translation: CASSDLAGDWETQYF. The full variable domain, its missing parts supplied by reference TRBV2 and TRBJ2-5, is EPEVTQTPSHQVTQMGQEVILRCVPISNHLYFYWYRQILGQKVEFLVSFYNNEISEKSEIFDDQFSVERPDGSNFTLKIRSTKLEDSAMYFCASSDLAGDWETQYFGPGTRLLVL.

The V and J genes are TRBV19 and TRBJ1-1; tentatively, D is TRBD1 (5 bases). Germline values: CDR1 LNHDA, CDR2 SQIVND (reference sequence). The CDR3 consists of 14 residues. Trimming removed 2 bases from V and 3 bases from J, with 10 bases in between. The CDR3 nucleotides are TGTGCCAGTAGTATATGGGACGGGGACACTGAAGCTTTCTTT. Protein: CASSIWDGDTEAFF. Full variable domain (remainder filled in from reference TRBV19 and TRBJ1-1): DGGITQSPKYLFRKEGQNVTLSCEQNLNHDAMYWYRQDPGQGLRLIYYSQIVNDFQKGDIAEGYSVSREKKESFPLTVTSAQKNPTAFYLCASSIWDGDTEAFFGQGTRLTVV.

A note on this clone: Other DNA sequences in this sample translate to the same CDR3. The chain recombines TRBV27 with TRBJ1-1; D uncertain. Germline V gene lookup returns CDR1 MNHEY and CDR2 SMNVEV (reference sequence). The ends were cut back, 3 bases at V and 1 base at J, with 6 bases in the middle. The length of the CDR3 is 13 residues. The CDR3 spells CASSLGRNTEAFF. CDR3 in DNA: TGTGCCAGCAGTTTGGGGAGGAACACTGAAGCTTTCTTT.

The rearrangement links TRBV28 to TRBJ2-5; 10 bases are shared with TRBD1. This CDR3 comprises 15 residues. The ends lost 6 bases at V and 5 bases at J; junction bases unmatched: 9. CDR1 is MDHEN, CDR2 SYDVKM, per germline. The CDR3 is CASSPGQGGLETQYF. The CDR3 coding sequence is TGTGCCAGCAGCCCCGGACAGGGGGGTTTGGAGACCCAGTACTTC.

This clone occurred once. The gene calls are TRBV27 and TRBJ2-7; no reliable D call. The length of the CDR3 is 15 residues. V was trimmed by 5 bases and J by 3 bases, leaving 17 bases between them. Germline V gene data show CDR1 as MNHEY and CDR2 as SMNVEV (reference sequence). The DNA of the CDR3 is TGTGCCAGCAGTGACCAACTCTCCCCTGTCTACGAGCAGTACTTC. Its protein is CASSDQLSPVYEQYF.

In nucleotides, the CDR3 is TGCGCCAGCAGCCATGGGACTAGTTCAGATACGCAGTATTTT. It is translated as CASSHGTSSDTQYF. This chain joins TRBV5-1 and TRBJ2-3, with 8 bases identical to TRBD2. The CDR3 runs to 14 residues. Germline V gives CDR1 SGHRS, CDR2 YFSETQ. V shed 4 bases, J shed 4 bases, and the junction held 5 bases outside the gene matches.

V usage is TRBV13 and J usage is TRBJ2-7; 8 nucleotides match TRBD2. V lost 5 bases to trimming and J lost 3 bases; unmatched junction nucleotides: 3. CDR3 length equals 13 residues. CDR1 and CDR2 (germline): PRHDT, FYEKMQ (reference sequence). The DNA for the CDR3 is TGTGCCAGCAGCGGCACTAGCGGCTACGAGCAGTACTTC. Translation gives CASSGTSGYEQYF. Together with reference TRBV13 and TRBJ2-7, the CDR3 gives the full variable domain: AAGVIQSPRHLIKEKRETATLKCYPIPRHDTVYWYQQGPGQDPQFLISFYEKMQSDKGSIPDRFSAQQFSDYHSELNMSSLELGDSALYFCASSGTSGYEQYFGPGTRLTVT.

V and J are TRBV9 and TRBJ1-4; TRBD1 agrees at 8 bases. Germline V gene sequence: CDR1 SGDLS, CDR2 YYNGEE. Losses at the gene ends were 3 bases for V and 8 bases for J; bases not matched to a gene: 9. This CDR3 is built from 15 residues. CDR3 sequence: CASSAGQGGREKLFF. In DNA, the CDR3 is TGTGCCAGCAGCGCCGGACAGGGAGGGCGCGAAAAACTGTTTTTT. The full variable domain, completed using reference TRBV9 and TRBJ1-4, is DSGVTQTPKHLITATGQRVTLRCSPRSGDLSVYWYQQSLDQGLQFLIQYYNGEERAKGNILERFSAQQFPDLHSELNLSSLELGDSALYFCASSAGQGGREKLFFGSGTQLSVL.

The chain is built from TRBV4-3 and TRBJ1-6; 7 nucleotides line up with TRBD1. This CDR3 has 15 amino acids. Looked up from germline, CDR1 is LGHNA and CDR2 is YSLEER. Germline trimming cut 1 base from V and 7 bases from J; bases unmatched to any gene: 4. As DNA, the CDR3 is TGCGCCAGCAGCCAAGTTACCAGGGGGAATTCACCCCTCCACTTT. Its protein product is CASSQVTRGNSPLHF.

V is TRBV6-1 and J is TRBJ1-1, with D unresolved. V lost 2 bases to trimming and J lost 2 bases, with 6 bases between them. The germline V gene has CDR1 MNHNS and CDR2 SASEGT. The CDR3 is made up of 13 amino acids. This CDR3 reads CASSELGNTEAFF. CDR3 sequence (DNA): TGTGCCAGCAGTGAATTAGGAAACACTGAAGCTTTCTTT.

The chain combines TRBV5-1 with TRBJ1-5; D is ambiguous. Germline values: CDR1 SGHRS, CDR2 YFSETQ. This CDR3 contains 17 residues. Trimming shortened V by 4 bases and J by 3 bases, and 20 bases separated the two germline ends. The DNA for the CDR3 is TGCGCCAGCAGCCTCCAAGGGCCAGCCAATTCCAATCAGCCCCAGCATTTT. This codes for CASSLQGPANSNQPQHF.

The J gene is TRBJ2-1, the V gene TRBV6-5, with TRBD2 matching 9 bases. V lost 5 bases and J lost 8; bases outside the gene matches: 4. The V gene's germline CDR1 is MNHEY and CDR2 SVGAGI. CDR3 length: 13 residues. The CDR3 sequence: CASSAGGPDEQFF. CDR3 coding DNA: TGTGCCAGCAGTGCGGGAGGGCCAGATGAGCAGTTCTTC.

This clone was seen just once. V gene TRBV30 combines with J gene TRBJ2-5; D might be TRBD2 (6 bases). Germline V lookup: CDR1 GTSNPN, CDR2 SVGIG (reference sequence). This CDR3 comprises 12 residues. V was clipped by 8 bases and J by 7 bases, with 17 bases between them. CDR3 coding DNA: TGTGCCGCATCCGGGGGAGAGGGGACCCAGTACTTC. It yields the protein CAASGGEGTQYF.

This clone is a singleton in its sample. This CDR3 reads CASSYQLAGGEQYF. For the CDR3, the DNA is TGTGCCAGCAGTTACCAACTAGCGGGAGGGGAGCAGTACTTC. The V and J genes are TRBV6-6 and TRBJ2-7; 13 positions agree with TRBD2. The V and J ends lost 2 bases and 7 bases, in that order; junction bases with no gene match: 2. The CDR3 contains 14 residues. Germline CDR1 reads MNHNY; CDR2 reads SVGAGI (reference sequence).

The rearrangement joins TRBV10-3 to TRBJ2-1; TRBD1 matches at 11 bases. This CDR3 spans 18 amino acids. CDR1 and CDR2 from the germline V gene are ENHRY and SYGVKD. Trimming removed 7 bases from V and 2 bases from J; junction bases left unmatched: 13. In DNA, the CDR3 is TGTGCCATCAAAAGGGGACAGGGGGTGGGTTACGCCTACAATGAGCAGTTCTTC. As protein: CAIKRGQGVGYAYNEQFF.

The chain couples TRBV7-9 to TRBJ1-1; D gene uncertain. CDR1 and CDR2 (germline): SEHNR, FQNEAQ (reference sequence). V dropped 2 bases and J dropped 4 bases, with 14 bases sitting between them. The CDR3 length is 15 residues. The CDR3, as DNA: TGTGCCAGCAGCTTAAATCCAGGCTGGGGCACTGAAGCTTTCTTT. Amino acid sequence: CASSLNPGWGTEAFF.

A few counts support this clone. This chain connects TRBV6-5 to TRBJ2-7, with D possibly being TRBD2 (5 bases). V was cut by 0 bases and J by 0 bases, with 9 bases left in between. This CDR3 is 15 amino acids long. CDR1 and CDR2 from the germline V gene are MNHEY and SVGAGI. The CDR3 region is CASSYSGLGSYEQYF. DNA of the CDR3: TGTGCCAGCAGTTACTCCGGACTGGGCTCCTACGAGCAGTACTTC.

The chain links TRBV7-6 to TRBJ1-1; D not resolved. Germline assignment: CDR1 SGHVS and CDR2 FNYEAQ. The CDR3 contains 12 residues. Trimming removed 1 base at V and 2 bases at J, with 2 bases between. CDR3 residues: CASSLENTEAFF. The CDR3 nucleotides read TGTGCCAGCAGCTTAGAAAACACTGAAGCTTTCTTT. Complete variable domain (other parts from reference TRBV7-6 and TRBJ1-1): GAGVSQSPRYKVTKRGQDVALRCDPISGHVSLYWYRQALGQGPEFLTYFNYEAQQDKSGLPNDRFSAERPEGSISTLTIQRTEQRDSAMYRCASSLENTEAFFGQGTRLTVV.

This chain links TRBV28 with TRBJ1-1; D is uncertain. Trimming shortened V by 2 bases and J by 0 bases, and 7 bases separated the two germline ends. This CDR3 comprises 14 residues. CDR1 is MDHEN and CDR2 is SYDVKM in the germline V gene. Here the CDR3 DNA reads TGTGCCAGCAGTTTAGGTCTGTTGAACACTGAAGCTTTCTTT. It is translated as CASSLGLLNTEAFF.

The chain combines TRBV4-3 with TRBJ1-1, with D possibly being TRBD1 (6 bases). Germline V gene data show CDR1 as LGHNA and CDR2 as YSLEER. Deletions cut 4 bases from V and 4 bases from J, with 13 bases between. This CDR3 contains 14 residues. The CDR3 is CASSRGGASTEAFF. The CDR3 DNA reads TGCGCCAGCAGCCGGGGGGGCGCGAGCACTGAAGCTTTCTTT.

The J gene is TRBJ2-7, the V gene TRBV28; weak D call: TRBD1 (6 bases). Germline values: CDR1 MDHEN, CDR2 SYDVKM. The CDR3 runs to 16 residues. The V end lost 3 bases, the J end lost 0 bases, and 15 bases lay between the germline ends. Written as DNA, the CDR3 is TGTGCCAGCAGTTTTTTGGGGACAAGGGACTCCTACGAGCAGTACTTC. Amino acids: CASSFLGTRDSYEQYF.

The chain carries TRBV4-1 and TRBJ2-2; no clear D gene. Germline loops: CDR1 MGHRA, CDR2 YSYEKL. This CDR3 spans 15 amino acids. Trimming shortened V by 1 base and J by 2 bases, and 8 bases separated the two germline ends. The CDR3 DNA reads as TGCGCCAGCAGCCAAGGGGCTCCTAACACCGGGGAGCTGTTTTTT. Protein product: CASSQGAPNTGELFF.

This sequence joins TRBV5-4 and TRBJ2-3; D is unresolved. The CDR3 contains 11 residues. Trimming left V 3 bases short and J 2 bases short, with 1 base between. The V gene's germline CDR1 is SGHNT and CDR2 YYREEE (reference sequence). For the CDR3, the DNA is TGTGCCAGCAGCTACACAGATACGCAGTATTTT. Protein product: CASSYTDTQYF.

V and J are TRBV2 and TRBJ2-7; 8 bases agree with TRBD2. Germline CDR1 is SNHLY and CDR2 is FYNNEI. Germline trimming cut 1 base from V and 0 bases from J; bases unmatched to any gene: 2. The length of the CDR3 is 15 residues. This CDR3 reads CASSEVAGSSYEQYF. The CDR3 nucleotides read TGTGCCAGCAGTGAAGTAGCGGGGAGCTCCTACGAGCAGTACTTC.